Below, 11 T cell receptor beta chains from the same sample are listed, as sequenced in a study of OX40 agonist ivuxolimab in advanced cancers. Here immunoSEQ multiplex PCR was the method, and the copy in TCRdb shows in-frame clones only, minus some. The profile shows 50,000 or so clones, 80% to 85% of them singletons. Sequenced here: CD4+ or CD8+ T cells sorted from blood, sampled in a trial of the OX40 agonist ivuxolimab. The origin of the receptors is an adult with an advanced solid tumor such as melanoma, head and neck, liver or kidney cancer.

The chain employs TRBV7-9 and TRBJ1-6; D is undetermined. CDR1 and CDR2 (germline): SEHNR, FQNEAQ (reference sequence). V gave up 1 base and J gave up 11 bases, with 6 bases separating them. The CDR3 length is 12 residues. The CDR3 spells CASSLDAPPLHF. DNA of the CDR3: TGTGCCAGCAGCTTAGACGCGCCACCCCTCCACTTT.

J is TRBJ1-5 and V is TRBV28; no clear D. Per germline, CDR1 MDHEN and CDR2 SYDVKM. The CDR3 covers 16 residues. V shed 5 bases and J shed 0 bases, with 14 bases lying between them. The CDR3 sequence is CASSTHVKGSNQPQHF. The DNA of the CDR3 is TGTGCCAGCAGTACGCACGTAAAGGGTAGCAATCAGCCCCAGCATTTT.

This chain links TRBV25-1 with TRBJ2-7; TRBD1 matches 8 bases. The CDR3 spans 16 residues. The germline gives CDR1 MGHDK, CDR2 SYGVNS. After removal of 5 bases from V and 3 bases from J, the junction contained 12 bases not matched to a gene. The CDR3 DNA reads TGTGCCAGCAGTCCGTGGACAGGGAGAAGGCTCTACGAGCAGTACTTC. Its protein product is CASSPWTGRRLYEQYF.

The chain couples TRBV18 to TRBJ1-3, with D uncertain. Trimming stripped 1 base from V and 3 bases from J, with 16 bases between. Per germline, CDR1 KGHSH and CDR2 LQKENI. The CDR3 is 17 amino acids. The CDR3 here is CASSPLNPGLGGNTIYF. The DNA for the CDR3 is TGTGCCAGCTCACCACTTAATCCGGGCCTAGGTGGAAACACCATATATTTT.

J is TRBJ1-1 and V is TRBV7-9, with unresolved D. Deletions cut 5 bases from V and 5 bases from J, with 12 bases between. The CDR3 totals 13 residues. Germline lookup yields CDR1 SEHNR and CDR2 FQNEAQ (reference sequence). The CDR3 is CASSPTRRTEAFF. CDR3 sequence (DNA): TGTGCCAGCAGCCCGACCCGGCGGACTGAAGCTTTCTTT.

The J gene is TRBJ2-5, the V gene TRBV5-6, with 11 bases matching TRBD2. The CDR3 runs 16 residues. Germline lookup yields CDR1 SGHDT and CDR2 YYEEEE. The junction had 7 bases not matched to a gene; V was cut back by 4 bases and J by 2 bases. CDR3 DNA: TGTGCCAGCAGCCGGGGACTAGCGGTTACACAAGAGACCCAGTACTTC. Translation: CASSRGLAVTQETQYF.

The rearrangement links TRBV6-1 to TRBJ2-1; no definite D call. CDR3 length: 17 residues. V was trimmed by 0 bases and J by 9 bases, leaving 21 bases between them. Germline lookup yields CDR1 MNHNS and CDR2 SASEGT. The chain's CDR3 is CASSEASSVDLFAEQFF. CDR3 coding DNA: TGTGCCAGCAGTGAAGCGTCCTCAGTAGACCTCTTTGCTGAGCAGTTCTTC.

The rearrangement links TRBV19 to TRBJ2-5; D is possibly TRBD1 (5 bases). The germline V gene encodes CDR1 LNHDA and CDR2 SQIVND (reference sequence). The V and J ends lost 3 bases and 1 base respectively, with 6 bases between them. This CDR3 has 13 residues. The CDR3 loop reads CASSMQGQETQYF. In DNA form, the CDR3 reads TGTGCCAGTAGTATGCAGGGCCAAGAGACCCAGTACTTC.

The chain is built from TRBV19 and TRBJ2-3; 12 bases match TRBD1. The CDR3 contains 15 residues. The trim removed 4 bases at V and 7 bases at J, leaving 6 bases unmatched. The V gene's germline CDR1 is LNHDA and CDR2 SQIVND (reference sequence). CDR3 loop: CASSTTGQGANTQYF. The DNA for the CDR3 is TGTGCCAGTAGTACCACGGGACAGGGGGCCAATACGCAGTATTTT.

The chain recombines TRBV25-1 with TRBJ2-3; the D gene could be TRBD1 or TRBD2 (5 bases each). In germline, CDR1 is MGHDK, CDR2 SYGVNS. V dropped 4 bases and J dropped 2 bases, with 16 bases sitting between them. The CDR3 is 16 amino acids. CDR3 sequence reads: CASSAGRIVFTDTQYF. Written as DNA, the CDR3 is TGTGCCAGCAGTGCGGGACGGATCGTTTTCACAGATACGCAGTATTTT.

V usage is TRBV5-4 and J usage is TRBJ1-1, with D unclear. This CDR3 spans 14 amino acids. V lost 1 base to trimming and J lost 3 bases, with 10 bases between them. CDR1 is SGHNT, CDR2 YYREEE, per germline (reference sequence). CDR3 region: CASSLFLEDTEAFF. DNA for the CDR3: TGTGCCAGCAGCTTGTTTTTAGAAGACACTGAAGCTTTCTTT.